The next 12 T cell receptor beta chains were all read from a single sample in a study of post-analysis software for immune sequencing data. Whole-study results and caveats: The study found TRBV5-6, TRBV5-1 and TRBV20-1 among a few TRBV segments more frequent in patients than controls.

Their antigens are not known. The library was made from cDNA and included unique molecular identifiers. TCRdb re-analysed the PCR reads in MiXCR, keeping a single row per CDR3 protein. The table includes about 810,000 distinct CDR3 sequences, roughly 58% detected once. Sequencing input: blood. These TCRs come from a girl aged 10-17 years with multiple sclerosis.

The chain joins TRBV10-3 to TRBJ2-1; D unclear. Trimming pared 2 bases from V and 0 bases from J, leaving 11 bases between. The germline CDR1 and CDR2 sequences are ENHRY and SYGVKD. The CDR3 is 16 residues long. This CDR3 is CAISERVFSSYNEQFF. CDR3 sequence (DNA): TGTGCCATCAGTGAGAGGGTTTTCAGCTCCTACAATGAGCAGTTCTTC.

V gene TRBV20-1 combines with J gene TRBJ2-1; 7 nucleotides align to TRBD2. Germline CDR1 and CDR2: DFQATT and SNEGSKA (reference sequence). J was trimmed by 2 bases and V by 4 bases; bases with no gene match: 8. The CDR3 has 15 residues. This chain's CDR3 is CSAMRREAAYNEQFF. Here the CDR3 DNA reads TGCAGTGCTATGAGACGGGAGGCCGCCTACAATGAGCAGTTCTTC.

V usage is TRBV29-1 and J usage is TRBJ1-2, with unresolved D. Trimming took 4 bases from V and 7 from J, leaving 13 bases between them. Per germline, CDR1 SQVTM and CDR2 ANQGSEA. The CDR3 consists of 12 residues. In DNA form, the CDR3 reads TGCAGCGTTGTCCAGGAGATTGCTGGCTACACCTTC. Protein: CSVVQEIAGYTF.

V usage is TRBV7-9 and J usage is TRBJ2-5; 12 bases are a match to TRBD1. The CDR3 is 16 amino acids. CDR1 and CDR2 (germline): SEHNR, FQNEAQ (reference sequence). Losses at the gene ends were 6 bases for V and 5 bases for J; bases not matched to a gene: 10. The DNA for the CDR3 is TGTGCCAGCAGGTCCGGGACAGGGGGCACTTGGGAGACCCAGTACTTC. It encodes CASRSGTGGTWETQYF. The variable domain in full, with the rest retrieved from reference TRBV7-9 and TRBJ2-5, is DTGVSQNPRHKITKRGQNVTFRCDPISEHNRLYWYRQTLGQGPEFLTYFQNEAQLEKSRLLSDRFSAERPKGSFSTLEIQRTEQGDSAMYLCASRSGTGGTWETQYFGPGTRLLVL.

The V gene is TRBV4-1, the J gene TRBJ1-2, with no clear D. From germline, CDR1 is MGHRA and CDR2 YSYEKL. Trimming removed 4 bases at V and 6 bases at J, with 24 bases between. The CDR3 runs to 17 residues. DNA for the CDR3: TGCGCCAGCAGCCCCCTACAGCACGTACGCCTGGCGGATGGCTACACCTTC. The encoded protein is CASSPLQHVRLADGYTF.

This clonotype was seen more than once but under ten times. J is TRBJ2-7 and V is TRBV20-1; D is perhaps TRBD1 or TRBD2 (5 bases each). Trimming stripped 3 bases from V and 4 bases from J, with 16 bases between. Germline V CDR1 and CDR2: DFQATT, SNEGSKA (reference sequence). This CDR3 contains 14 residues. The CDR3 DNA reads TGCAGTGCTAGGAACCGGGGCGTGGGATACGAGCAGTACTTC. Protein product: CSARNRGVGYEQYF.

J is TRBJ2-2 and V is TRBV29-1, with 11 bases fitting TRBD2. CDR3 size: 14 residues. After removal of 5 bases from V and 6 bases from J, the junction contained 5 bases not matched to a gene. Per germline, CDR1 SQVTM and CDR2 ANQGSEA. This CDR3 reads CSVMVAGGPGELFF. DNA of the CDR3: TGCAGCGTTATGGTAGCGGGAGGGCCCGGGGAGCTGTTTTTT.

DNA for the CDR3: TGTGCCAGCGACCTCCGAACAGGGTACACTGAAGCTTTCTTT. Translating gives CASDLRTGYTEAFF. V and J are TRBV7-9 and TRBJ1-1; TRBD1 is a possible D gene (6 bases). This CDR3 contains 14 residues. Germline CDR1 and CDR2: SEHNR and FQNEAQ (reference sequence). V lost 8 bases, J lost 3 bases, and 16 bases lay in between.

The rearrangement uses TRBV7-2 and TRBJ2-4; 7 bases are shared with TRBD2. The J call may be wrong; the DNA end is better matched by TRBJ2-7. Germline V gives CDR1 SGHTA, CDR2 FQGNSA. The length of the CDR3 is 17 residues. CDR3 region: CASSSRTFASGSYEQYF. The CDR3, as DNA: TGTGCCAGCAGCTCCCGAACGTTTGCTAGCGGTTCCTACGAGCAGTACTTC.

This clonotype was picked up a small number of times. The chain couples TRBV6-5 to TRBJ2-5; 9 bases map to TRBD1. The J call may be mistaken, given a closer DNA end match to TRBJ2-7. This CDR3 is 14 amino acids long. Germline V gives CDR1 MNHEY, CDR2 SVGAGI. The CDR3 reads CASSRGDRAYEQYF. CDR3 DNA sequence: TGTGCCAGCAGTCGAGGGGACAGGGCCTACGAGCAGTACTTC.

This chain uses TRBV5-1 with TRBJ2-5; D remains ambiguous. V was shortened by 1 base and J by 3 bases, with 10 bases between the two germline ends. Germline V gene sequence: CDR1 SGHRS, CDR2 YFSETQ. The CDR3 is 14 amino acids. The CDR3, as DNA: TGCGCCAGCAGCTTGAACCGAGCAAAAGAGACCCAGTACTTC. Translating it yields CASSLNRAKETQYF.

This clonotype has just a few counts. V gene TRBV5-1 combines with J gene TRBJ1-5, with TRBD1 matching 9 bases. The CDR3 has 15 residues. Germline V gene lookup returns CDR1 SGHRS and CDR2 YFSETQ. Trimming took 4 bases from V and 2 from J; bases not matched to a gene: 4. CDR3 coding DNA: TGCGCCAGCAGCAGGGGACAGGGAGGCAATCAGCCCCAGCATTTT. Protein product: CASSRGQGGNQPQHF.